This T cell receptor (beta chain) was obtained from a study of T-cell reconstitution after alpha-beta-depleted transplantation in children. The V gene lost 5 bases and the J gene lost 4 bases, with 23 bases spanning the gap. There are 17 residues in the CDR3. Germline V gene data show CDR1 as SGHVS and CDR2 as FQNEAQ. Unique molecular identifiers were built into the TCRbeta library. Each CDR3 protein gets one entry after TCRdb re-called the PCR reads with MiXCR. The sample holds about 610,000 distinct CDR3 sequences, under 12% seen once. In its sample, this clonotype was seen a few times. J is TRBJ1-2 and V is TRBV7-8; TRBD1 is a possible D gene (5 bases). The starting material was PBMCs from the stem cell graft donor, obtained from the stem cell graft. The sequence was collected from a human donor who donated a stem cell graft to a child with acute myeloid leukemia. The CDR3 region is CASSLRMTGERVYGYTF. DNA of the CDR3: TGTGCCAGCAGCCTTAGGATGACGGGGGAGCGGGTCTATGGCTACACCTTC.